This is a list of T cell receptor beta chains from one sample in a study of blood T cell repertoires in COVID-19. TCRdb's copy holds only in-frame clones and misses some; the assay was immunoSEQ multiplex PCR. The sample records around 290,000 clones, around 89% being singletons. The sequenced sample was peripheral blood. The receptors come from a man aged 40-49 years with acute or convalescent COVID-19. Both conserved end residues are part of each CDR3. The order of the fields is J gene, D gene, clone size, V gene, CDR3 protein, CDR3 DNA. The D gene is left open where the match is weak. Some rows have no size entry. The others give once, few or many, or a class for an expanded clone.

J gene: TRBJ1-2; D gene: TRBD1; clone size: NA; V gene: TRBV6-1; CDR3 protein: CASSEARQGTNYGYTF; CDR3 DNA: TGTGCCAGCAGTGAAGCGCGACAGGGGACTAACTATGGCTACACCTTC
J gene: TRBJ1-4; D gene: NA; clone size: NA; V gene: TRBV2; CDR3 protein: CASSVTAIWRFF; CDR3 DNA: TGTGCCAGCAGTGTGACCGCTATCTGGAGGTTTTTT
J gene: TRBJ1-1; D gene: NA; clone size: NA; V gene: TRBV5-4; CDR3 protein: CASSSTGLTEAFF; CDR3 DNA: TGTGCCAGCAGCTCCACAGGGCTCACTGAAGCTTTCTTT
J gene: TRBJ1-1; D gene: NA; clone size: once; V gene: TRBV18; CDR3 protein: CGRGTRTEAFF; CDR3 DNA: TGTGGGCGGGGGACGCGGACTGAAGCTTTCTTT
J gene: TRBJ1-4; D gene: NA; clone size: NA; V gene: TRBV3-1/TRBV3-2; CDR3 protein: CASSLGGGGKLFF; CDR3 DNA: TGTGCCAGCAGCCTAGGGGGGGGCGGAAAACTGTTTTTT
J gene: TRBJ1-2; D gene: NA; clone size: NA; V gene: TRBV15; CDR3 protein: CATWEGGDRLDGYTF; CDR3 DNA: TGTGCCACCTGGGAAGGGGGGGACCGTCTTGATGGCTACACCTTC
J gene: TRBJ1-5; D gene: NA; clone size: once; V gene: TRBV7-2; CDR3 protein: CASSLGRGSNQPQHF; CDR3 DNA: TGTGCCAGCAGCTTAGGGCGAGGGAGCAATCAGCCCCAGCATTTT
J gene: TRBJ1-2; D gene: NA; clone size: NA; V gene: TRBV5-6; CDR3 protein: CASSLRDHGYTF; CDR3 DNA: TGTGCCAGCAGCTTGCGGGATCATGGCTACACCTTC
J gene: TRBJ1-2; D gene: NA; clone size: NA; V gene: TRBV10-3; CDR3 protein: CAISESGWGDEGYTF; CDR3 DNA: TGTGCCATCAGTGAGTCAGGATGGGGGGATGAAGGCTACACCTTC
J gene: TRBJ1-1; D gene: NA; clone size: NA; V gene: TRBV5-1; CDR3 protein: CASSWLGGEAFF; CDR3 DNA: TGCGCCAGCAGCTGGCTGGGGGGGGAAGCTTTCTTT
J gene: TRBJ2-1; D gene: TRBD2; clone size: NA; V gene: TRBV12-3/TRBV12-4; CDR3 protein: CASSLGTSGWQFF; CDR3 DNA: TGTGCCAGCAGTTTAGGGACTAGCGGGTGGCAGTTCTTC
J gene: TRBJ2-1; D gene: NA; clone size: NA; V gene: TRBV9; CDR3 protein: CASSVAGTYNEQFF; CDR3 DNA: TGTGCCAGCAGCGTAGCGGGGACATACAATGAGCAGTTCTTC
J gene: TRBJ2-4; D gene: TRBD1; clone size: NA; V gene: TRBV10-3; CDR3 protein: CAISERGQGATRNQYF; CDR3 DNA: TGTGCCATCAGTGAGCGTGGACAGGGGGCCACTAGGAATCAGTACTTC
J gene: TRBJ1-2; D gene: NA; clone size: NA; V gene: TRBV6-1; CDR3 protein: CASSEGGVYTF; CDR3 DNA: TGTGCCAGCAGTGAAGGTGGAGTCTACACCTTC
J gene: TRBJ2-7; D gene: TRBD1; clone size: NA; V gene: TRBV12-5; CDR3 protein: CASGPGQGRVYEQYF; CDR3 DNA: TGTGCTAGTGGTCCGGGACAGGGTAGGGTCTACGAGCAGTACTTC
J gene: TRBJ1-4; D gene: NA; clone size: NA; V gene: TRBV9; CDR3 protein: CASSVGQSTNEKLFF; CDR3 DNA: TGTGCCAGCAGCGTTGGACAGTCAACTAATGAAAAACTGTTTTTT
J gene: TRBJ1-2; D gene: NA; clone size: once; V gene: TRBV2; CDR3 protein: CASMMAGANYGYTF; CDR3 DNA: TGTGCCAGCATGATGGCGGGAGCTAACTATGGCTACACCTTC
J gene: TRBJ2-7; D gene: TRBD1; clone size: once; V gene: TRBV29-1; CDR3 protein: CSVVRDRSSYEQYF; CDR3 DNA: TGCAGCGTTGTCAGGGACAGGTCCTCCTACGAGCAGTACTTC
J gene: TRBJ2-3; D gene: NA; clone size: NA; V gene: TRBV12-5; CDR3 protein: CASGNRGFATDTQYF; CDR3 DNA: TGTGCTAGTGGCAATAGGGGTTTCGCCACAGATACGCAGTATTTT
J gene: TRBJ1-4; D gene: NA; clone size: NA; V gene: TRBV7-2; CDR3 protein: CASSLTRTNEKLFF; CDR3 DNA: TGTGCCAGCAGCTTAACAAGAACTAATGAAAAACTGTTTTTT
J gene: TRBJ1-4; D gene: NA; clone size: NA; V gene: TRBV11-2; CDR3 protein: CASSLPLPNEKLFF; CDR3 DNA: TGTGCCAGCAGCTTACCTCTCCCTAATGAAAAACTGTTTTTT
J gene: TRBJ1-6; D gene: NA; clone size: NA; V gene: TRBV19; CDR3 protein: CASSFREALDSPLHF; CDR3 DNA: TGTGCCAGTAGTTTCCGCGAGGCATTAGATTCACCCCTCCACTTT
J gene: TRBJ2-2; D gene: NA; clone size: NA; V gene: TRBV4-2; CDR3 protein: CASSHGWGVGGELFF; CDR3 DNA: TGTGCCAGCAGCCATGGGTGGGGCGTTGGCGGGGAGCTGTTTTTT
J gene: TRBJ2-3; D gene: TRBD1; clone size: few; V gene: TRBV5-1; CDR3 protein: CASSSPPGQGFTDTQYF; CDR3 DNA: TGCGCCAGCAGCAGTCCTCCGGGACAGGGGTTTACAGATACGCAGTATTTT
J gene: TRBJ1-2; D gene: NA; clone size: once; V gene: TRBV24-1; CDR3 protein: CATSDPSSYGYTF; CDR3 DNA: TGTGCCACCAGTGATCCGAGTTCCTATGGCTACACCTTC
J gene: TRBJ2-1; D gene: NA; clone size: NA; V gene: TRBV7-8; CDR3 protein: CASSLAGAGANNEQFF; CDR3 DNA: TGTGCCAGCAGCTTAGCGGGAGCAGGGGCAAACAATGAGCAGTTCTTC
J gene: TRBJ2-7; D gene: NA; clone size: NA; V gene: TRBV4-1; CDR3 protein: CASSQDPGPYEQYF; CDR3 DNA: TGCGCCAGCAGCCAAGATCCGGGTCCCTACGAGCAGTACTTC
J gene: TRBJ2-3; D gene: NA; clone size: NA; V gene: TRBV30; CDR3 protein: CAWSVGRGSVTQYF; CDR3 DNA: TGTGCCTGGAGTGTGGGGAGGGGGTCGGTTACGCAGTATTTT
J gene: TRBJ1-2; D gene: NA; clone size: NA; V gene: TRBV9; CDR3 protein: CASTQGWSNYGYTF; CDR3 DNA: TGTGCCAGCACCCAGGGGTGGTCTAACTATGGCTACACCTTC
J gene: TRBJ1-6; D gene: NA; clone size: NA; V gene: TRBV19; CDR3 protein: CASSMATYNSPLHF; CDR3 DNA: TGTGCCAGTAGTATGGCCACCTATAATTCACCCCTCCACTTT
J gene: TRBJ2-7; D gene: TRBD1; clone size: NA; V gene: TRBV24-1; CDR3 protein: CATSDSRQGHYEQYF; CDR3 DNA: TGTGCCACCAGTGATTCTCGACAGGGCCACTACGAGCAGTACTTC
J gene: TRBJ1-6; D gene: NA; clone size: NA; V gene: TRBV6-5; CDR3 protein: CASSRFPGGGPLHF; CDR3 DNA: TGTGCCAGCAGCCGGTTCCCTGGCGGGGGACCCCTCCACTTT
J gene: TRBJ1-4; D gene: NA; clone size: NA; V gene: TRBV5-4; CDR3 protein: CASSPAGQGEKLFF; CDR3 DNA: TGTGCCAGCAGCCCGGCAGGGCAGGGTGAAAAACTGTTTTTT
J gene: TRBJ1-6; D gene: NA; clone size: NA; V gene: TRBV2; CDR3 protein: CASKGYRNSPLHF; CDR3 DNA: TGTGCCAGCAAGGGGTATAGGAATTCACCCCTCCACTTT
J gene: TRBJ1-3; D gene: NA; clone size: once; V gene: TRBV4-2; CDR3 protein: CASSQEAGITGNTIYF; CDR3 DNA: TGTGCCAGCAGCCAAGAGGCAGGAATTACTGGAAACACCATATATTTT
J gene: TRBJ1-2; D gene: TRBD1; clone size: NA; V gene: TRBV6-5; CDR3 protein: CASRPTGGNGYTF; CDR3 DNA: TGTGCCAGCAGACCGACAGGGGGCAATGGCTACACCTTC
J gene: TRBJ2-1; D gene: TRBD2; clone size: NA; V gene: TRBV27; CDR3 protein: CASSLFERGRPYNEQFF; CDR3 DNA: TGTGCCAGCAGTTTATTCGAGCGGGGGCGACCCTACAATGAGCAGTTCTTC
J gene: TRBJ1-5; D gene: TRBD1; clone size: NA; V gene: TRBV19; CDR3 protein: CASSRGQTGNQPQHF; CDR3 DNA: TGTGCCAGTAGTAGGGGACAGACGGGCAATCAGCCCCAGCATTTT
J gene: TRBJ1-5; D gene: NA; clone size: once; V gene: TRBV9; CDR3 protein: CASSVDPGNQPQHF; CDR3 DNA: TGTGCCAGCAGCGTAGATCCGGGGAATCAGCCCCAGCATTTT
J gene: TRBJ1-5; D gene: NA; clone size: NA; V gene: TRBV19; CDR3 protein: CARPADQPQHF; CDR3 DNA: TGTGCCAGGCCGGCGGATCAGCCCCAGCATTTT
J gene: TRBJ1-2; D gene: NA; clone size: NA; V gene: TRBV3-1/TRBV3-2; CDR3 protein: CASSQLGVPFGYTF; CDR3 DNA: TGTGCCAGCAGCCAATTAGGGGTACCCTTTGGCTACACCTTC
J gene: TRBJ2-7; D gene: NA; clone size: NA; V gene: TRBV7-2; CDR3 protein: CASSLPYEQYF; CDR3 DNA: TGTGCCAGCAGCCTTCCCTACGAGCAGTACTTC
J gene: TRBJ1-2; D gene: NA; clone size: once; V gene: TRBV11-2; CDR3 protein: CASSLDGGGYTF; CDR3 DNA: TGTGCCAGCAGCTTAGACGGTGGTGGCTACACCTTC
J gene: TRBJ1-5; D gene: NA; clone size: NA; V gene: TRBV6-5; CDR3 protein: CASSSSFNQPQHF; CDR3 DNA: TGTGCCAGCAGCAGTTCCTTCAATCAGCCCCAGCATTTT
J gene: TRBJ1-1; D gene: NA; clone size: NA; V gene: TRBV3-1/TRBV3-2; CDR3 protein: CASSVRQGTEAFF; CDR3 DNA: TGTGCCAGCAGCGTCAGGCAGGGCACTGAAGCTTTCTTT
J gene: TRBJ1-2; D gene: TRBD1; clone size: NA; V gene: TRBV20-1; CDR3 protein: CSASLATGRDGYTF; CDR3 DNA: TGCAGTGCTAGTCTCGCGACAGGGAGAGATGGCTACACCTTC
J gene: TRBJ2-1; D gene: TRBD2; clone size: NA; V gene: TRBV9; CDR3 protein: CASRPAGGGGRNEQFF; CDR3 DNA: TGTGCCAGCAGACCCGCAGGCGGGGGGGGGAGGAATGAGCAGTTCTTC
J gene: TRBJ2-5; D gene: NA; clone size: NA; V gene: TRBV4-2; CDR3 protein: CASSREQNQETQYF; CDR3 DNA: TGTGCCAGCAGCCGAGAACAGAATCAAGAGACCCAGTACTTC
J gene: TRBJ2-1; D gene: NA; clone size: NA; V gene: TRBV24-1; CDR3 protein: CATSDRYSGIRDNEQFF; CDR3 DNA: TGTGCCACCAGTGACCGCTATTCCGGGATAAGAGACAATGAGCAGTTCTTC
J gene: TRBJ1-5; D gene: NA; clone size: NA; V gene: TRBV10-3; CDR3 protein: CAISGTDNQPQHF; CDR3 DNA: TGTGCCATCAGTGGGACAGACAATCAGCCCCAGCATTTT
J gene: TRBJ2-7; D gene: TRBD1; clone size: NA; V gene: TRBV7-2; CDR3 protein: CASSVWTGWVGEQYF; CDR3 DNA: TGTGCCAGCAGCGTGTGGACAGGTTGGGTCGGAGAGCAGTACTTC
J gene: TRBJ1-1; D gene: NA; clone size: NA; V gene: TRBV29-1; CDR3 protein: CSVPGVGYTEAFF; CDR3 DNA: TGCAGCGTGCCGGGGGTAGGGTACACTGAAGCTTTCTTT
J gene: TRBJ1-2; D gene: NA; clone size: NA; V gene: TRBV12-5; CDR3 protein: CASGLVVGRVGASYGYTF; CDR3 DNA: TGTGCTAGTGGTTTGGTAGTAGGGAGGGTTGGGGCTAGCTATGGCTACACCTTC
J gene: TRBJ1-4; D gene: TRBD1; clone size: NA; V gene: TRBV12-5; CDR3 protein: CASGRGQLNEKLFF; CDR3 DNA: TGTGCTAGTGGGCGGGGACAGCTTAATGAAAAACTGTTTTTT
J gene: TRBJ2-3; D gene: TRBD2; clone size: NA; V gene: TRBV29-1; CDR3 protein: CSAGGSDTDTQYF; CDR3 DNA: TGCAGCGCCGGGGGGTCCGACACAGATACGCAGTATTTT